This T cell receptor (beta chain) was identified in a study of T cells in localized non-small cell lung cancer. Study results and limitations: Greater T cell density in blood accompanied longer overall survival.

There are a few counts of this clone. As yet, its antigen is unknown. This CDR3 contains 14 residues. V dropped 4 bases and J dropped 2 bases, with 10 bases sitting between them. CDR1 is MDHEN and CDR2 is SYDVKM in the germline V gene. Clones were read by immunoSEQ multiplex PCR, and TCRdb kept only the in-frame ones, dropping some. Altogether some 2,600 clones are present, approximately 18% being singletons, with the ten largest covering about 12%. The sequences come from lung tumor tissue, collected before any cancer treatment. The sequence was obtained from a woman aged 35-75 years with stage II lung adenocarcinoma. V is TRBV28 and J is TRBJ2-3; D not certain. In nucleotides, the CDR3 is TGTGCCAGCAGTTCGGTCTACACCACAGATACGCAGTATTTT. Its translation is CASSSVYTTDTQYF.